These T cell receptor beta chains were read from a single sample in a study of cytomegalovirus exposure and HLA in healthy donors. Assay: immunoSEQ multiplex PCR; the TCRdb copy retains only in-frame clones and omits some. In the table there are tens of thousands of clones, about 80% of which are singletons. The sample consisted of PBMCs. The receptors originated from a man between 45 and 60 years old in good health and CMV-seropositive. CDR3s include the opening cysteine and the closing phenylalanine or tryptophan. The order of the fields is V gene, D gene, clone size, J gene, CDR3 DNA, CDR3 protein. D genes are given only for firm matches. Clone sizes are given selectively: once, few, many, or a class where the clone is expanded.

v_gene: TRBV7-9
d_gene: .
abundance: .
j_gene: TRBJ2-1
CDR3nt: TGTTCCAGCAGCTTAGGGAGTAGCAATGAGCAGTTCTTC
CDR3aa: CSSSLGSSNEQFF

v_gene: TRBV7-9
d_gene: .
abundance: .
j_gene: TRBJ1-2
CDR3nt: TGTTCCAGCAGCTTAAGTCTCCGGGGAGCTGGAGGTGGCTACACCTTC
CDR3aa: CSSSLSLRGAGGGYTF

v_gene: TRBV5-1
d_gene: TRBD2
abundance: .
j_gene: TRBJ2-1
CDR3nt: TGCGCCAGCCGTTTCACCGGGACTAGCGGGGGGGAGCAGTTCTTC
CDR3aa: CASRFTGTSGGEQFF

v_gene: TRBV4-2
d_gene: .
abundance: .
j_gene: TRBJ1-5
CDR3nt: TGTGCCAGCAGCCAAGAGCCACAGGGTCATCAGCCCCAGCATTTT
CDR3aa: CASSQEPQGHQPQHF

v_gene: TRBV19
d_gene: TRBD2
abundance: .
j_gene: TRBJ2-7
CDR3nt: TGTGCCAGTAGCATGGGGGGGGTTGGCTACGAGCAGTACTTC
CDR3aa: CASSMGGVGYEQYF

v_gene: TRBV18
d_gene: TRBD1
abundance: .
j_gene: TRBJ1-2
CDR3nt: TGTGCCAGCTCATCCTCCGGGACAGGGCCCTATGGCTACACCTTC
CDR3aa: CASSSSGTGPYGYTF

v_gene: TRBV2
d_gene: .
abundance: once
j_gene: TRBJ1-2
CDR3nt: TGTGCCAGCATGATTGTAGAATTGTATGGCTACACCTTC
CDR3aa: CASMIVELYGYTF

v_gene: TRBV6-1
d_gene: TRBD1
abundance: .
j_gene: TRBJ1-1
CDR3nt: TGTGCCAGCAGTTGGGGACAGGGTTTTTCCGAAGCTTTCTTT
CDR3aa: CASSWGQGFSEAFF

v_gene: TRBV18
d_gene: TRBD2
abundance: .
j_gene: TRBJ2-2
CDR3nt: TGTGCCAGCTCACACGCGGGAGCCACCGGGGAGCTGTTTTTT
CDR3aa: CASSHAGATGELFF

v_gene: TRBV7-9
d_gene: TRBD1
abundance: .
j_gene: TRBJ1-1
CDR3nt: TGTGCCAGCAGCTTAGCGGCAGGGGGCTCCTCCACTGAAGCTTTCTTT
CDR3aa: CASSLAAGGSSTEAFF

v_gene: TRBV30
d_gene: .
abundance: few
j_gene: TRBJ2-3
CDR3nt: TGTGCCTGCCTGGGGGGTTTGGTGACAGATACGCAGTATTTT
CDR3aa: CACLGGLVTDTQYF

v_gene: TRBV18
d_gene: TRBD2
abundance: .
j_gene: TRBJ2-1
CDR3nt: TGTGCCAGCTCACCAACTAGCGGATACAATGAGCAGTTCTTC
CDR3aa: CASSPTSGYNEQFF

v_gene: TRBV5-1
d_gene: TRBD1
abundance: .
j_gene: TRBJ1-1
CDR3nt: TGCGCCAGCAGCTGGGACAGGGGGGGGAATGAAGCTTTCTTT
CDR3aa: CASSWDRGGNEAFF

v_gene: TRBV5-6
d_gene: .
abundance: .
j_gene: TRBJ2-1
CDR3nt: TGTGCCAGCAGCCCCGGGCTAGCGAGTCGACACAATGAGCAGTTCTTC
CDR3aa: CASSPGLASRHNEQFF

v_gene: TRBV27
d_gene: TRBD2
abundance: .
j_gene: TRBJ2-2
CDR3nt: TGTGCCAGCAGTGGGGAGCGGGAGGTCCCCTACGGGGAGCTGTTTTTT
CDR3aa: CASSGEREVPYGELFF

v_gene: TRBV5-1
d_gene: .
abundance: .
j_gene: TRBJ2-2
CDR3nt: TGCGCCAGCAGCTCCCAGACAGCCGGGGAGCTGTTTTTT
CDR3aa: CASSSQTAGELFF

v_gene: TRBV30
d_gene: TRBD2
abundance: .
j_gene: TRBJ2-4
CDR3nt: TGTGCCTGGAGGACTAGCGGGCTAGCCAAAAACATTCAGTACTTC
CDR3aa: CAWRTSGLAKNIQYF

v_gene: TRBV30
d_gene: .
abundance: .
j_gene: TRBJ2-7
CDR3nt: TGTGCCTGGAGTCTACCGCCCTACGAGCAGTACTTC
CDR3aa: CAWSLPPYEQYF

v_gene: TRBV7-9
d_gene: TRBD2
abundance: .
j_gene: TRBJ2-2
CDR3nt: TGTGCCGGACTAGGGGTTGCCGGGGAGCTGTTTTTT
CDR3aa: CAGLGVAGELFF

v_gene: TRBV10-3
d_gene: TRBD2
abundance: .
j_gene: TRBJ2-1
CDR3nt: TGTGCCGGCCGACCGGGACTAGTGAACGATGAGCAGTTCTTC
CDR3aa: CAGRPGLVNDEQFF

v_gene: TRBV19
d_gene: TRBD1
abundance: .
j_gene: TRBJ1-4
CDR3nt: TGTGCCAGTACCCTAGGACAGGGACTGTTTTTT
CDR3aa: CASTLGQGLFF

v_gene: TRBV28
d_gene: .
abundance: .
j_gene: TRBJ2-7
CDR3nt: TGTGCCAGCAGATCAGACACCACCTACGAGCAGTACTTC
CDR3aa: CASRSDTTYEQYF

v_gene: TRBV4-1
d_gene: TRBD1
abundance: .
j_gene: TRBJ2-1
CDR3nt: TGCGCCAGCAGCCCAGCCGGGACAGGGACGTACAATGAGCAGTTCTTC
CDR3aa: CASSPAGTGTYNEQFF

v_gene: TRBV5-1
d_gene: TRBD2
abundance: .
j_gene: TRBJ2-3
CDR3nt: TGCGCCAGCAGCGAGACGGGACTAGTTGGTGATACGCAGTATTTT
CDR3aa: CASSETGLVGDTQYF

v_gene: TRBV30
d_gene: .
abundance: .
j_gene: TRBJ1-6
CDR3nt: TGTGCCTGGAGGGGGAACAGGAGGGATAATTCACCCCTCCACTTT
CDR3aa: CAWRGNRRDNSPLHF

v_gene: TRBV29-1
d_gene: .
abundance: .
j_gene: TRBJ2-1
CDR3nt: TGCAGCGTTGACCTAACCCCTCTTTACAATGAGCAGTTCTTC
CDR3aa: CSVDLTPLYNEQFF

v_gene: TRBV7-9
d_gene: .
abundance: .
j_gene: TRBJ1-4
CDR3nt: TGTGCCAGCAGCTTAGGAGGCTCTGAACCTGAAAAACTGTTTTTT
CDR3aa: CASSLGGSEPEKLFF

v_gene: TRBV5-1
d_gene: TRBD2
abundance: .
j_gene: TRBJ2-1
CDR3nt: TGCGCCAGCAGCTTGCTACTAGCGGGAGGTTACAATGAGCAGTTCTTC
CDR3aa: CASSLLLAGGYNEQFF

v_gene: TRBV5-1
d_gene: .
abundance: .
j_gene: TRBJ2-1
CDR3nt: TGCGCCAGCAGCCTCGGGGCCCAGGGGCCTATATACAATGAGCAGTTCTTC
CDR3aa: CASSLGAQGPIYNEQFF

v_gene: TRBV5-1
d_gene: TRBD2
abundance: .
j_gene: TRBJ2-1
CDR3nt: TGCGCCAGCAGCAAGGCCGGGACTAGCGGGAGTATTGGAAATGAGCAGTTCTTC
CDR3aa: CASSKAGTSGSIGNEQFF

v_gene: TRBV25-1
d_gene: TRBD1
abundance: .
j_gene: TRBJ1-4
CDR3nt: TGTGCCAGCAGTGAATTTCAGGGGGACACTAATGAAAAACTGTTTTTT
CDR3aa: CASSEFQGDTNEKLFF

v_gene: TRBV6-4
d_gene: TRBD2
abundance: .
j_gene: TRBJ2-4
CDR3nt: TGTGCCAGCAGTGACTCTCCGCTAGCGGGGGAAATAGCCAAAAACATTCAGTACTTC
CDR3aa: CASSDSPLAGEIAKNIQYF

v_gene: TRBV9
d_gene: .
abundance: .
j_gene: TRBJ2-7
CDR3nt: TGTGCCAGCAGCCCAAGAGGAGCGGGCTCAACCTACGAGCAGTACTTC
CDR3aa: CASSPRGAGSTYEQYF

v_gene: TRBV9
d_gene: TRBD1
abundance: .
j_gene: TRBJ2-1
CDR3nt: TGTGCCAGCAGCGAGGGGGCGCAGGGTGGTGAGCAGTTCTTC
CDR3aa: CASSEGAQGGEQFF

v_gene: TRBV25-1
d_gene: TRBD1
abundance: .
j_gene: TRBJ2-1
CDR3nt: TGTGCCAGCAGTGATCCGGGGACAGGGTTTATGGATGAGCAGTTCTTC
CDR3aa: CASSDPGTGFMDEQFF